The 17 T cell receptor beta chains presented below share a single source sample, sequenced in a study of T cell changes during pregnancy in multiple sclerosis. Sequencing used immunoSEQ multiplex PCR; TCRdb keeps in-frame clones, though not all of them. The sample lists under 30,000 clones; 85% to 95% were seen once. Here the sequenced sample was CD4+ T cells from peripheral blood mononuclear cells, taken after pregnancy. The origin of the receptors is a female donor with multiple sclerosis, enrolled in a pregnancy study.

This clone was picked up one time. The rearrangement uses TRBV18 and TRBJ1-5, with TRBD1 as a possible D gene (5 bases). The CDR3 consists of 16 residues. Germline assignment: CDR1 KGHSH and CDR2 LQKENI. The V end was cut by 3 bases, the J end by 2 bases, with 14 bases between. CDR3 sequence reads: CASSPNSGLGNQPQHF. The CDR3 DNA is TGTGCCAGCTCACCGAACTCAGGGTTGGGCAATCAGCCCCAGCATTTT.

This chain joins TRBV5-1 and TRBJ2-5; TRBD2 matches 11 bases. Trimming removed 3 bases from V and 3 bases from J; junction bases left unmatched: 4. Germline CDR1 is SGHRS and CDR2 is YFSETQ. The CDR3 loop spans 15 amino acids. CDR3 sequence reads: CASSSVLAGEETQYF. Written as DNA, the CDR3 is TGCGCCAGCAGCTCAGTACTAGCGGGAGAAGAGACCCAGTACTTC.

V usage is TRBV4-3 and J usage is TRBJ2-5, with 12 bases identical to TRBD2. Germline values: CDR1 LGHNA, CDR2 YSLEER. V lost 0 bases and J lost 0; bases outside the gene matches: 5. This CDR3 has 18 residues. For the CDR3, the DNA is TGCGCCAGCAGCCAAGATAGCCTAGCGGGGGGGTACCAAGAGACCCAGTACTTC. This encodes CASSQDSLAGGYQETQYF.

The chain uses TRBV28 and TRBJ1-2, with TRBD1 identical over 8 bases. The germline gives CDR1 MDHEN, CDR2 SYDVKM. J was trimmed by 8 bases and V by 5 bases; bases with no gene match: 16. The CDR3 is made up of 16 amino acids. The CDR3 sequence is CASSEDRDPWRKGYTF. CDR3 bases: TGTGCCAGCAGTGAGGACAGGGACCCCTGGAGGAAAGGCTACACCTTC.

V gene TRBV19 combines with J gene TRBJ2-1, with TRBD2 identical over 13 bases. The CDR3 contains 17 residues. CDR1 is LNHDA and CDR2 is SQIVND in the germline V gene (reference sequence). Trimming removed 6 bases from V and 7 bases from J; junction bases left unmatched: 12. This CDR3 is CASSTRTSGRMRNEQFF. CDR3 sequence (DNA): TGTGCCAGTAGCACCAGGACTAGCGGGAGAATGCGGAATGAGCAGTTCTTC.

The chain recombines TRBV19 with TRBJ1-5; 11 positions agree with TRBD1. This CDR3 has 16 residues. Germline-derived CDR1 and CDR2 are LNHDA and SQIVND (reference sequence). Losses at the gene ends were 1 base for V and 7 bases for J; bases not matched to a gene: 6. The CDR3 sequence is CASSIAPGTGGQPQHF. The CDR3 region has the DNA TGTGCCAGTAGTATAGCCCCGGGGACAGGGGGGCAGCCCCAGCATTTT.

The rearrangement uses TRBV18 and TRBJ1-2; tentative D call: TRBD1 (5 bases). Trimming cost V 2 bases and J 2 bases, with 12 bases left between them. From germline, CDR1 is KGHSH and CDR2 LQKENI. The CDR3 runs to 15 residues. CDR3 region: CASSPARQPNYGYTF. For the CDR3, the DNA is TGTGCCAGCTCACCAGCAAGACAGCCGAACTATGGCTACACCTTC. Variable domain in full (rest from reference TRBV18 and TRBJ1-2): NAGVMQNPRHLVRRRGQEARLRCSPMKGHSHVYWYRQLPEEGLKFMVYLQKENIIDESGMPKERFSAEFPKEGPSILRIQQVVRGDSAAYFCASSPARQPNYGYTFGSGTRLTVV.

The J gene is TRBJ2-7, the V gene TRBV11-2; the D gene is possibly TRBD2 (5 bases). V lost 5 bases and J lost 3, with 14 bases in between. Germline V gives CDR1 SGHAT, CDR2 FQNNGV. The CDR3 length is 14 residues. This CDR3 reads CASSPRGSNYEQYF. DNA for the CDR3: TGTGCCAGCAGCCCACGAGGGAGCAACTACGAGCAGTACTTC.

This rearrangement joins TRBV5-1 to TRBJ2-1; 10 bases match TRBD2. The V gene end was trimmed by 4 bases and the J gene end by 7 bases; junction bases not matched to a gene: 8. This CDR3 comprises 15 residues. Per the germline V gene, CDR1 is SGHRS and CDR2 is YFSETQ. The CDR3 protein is CASSPGLAGVNEQFF. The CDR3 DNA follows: TGCGCCAGCAGCCCCGGGCTAGCGGGAGTAAATGAGCAGTTCTTC.

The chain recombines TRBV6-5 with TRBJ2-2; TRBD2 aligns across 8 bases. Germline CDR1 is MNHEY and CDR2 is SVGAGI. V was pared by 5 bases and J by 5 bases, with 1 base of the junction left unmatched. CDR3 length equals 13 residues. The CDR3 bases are TGTGCCAGCAGTCCTAGCGGGACCGGGGAGCTGTTTTTT. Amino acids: CASSPSGTGELFF.

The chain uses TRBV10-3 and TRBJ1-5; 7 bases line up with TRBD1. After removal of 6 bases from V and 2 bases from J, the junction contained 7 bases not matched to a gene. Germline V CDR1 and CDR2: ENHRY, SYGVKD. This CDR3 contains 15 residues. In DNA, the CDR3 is TGTGCCATCAGCTTCGGACAGGAAGGCAATCAGCCCCAGCATTTT. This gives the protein CAISFGQEGNQPQHF.

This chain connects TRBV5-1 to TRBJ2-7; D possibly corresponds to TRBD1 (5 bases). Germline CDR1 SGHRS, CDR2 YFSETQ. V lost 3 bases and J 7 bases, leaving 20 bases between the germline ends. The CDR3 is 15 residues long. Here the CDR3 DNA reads TGCGCCAGCAGCTCGGCCCCCGGACACTCGAGAGAGCAGTACTTC. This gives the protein CASSSAPGHSREQYF.

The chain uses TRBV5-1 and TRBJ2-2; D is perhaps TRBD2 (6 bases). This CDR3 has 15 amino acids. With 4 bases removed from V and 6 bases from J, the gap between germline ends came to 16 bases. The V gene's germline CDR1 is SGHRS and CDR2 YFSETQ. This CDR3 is CASSLGLPGAGELFF. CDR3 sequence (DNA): TGCGCCAGCAGCCTGGGACTCCCCGGCGCCGGGGAGCTGTTTTTT.

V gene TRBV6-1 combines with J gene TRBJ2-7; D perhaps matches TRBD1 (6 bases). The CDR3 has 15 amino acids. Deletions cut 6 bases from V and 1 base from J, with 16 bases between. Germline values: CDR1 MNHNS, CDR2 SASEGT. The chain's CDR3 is CASRATGQASYEQYF. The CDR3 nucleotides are TGTGCCAGCAGGGCTACGGGACAAGCTTCCTACGAGCAGTACTTC.

The CDR3 protein is CASRSTGVNEKLFF. CDR3 sequence (DNA): TGTGCCAGTAGATCGACAGGGGTTAACGAAAAACTGTTTTTT. The V call is TRBV19, the J call TRBJ1-4; TRBD1 matches at 8 bases. CDR3 size: 14 residues. The germline V gene encodes CDR1 LNHDA and CDR2 SQIVND (reference sequence). J was trimmed by 8 bases and V by 6 bases; bases with no gene match: 8.

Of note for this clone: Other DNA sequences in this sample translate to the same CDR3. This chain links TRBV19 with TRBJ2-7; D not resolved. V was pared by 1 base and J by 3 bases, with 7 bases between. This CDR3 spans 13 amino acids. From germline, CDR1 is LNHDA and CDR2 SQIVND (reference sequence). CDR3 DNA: TGTGCCAGTAGTATAGGTCGGAGCTACGAGCAGTACTTC. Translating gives CASSIGRSYEQYF. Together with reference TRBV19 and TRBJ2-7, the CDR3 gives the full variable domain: DGGITQSPKYLFRKEGQNVTLSCEQNLNHDAMYWYRQDPGQGLRLIYYSQIVNDFQKGDIAEGYSVSREKKESFPLTVTSAQKNPTAFYLCASSIGRSYEQYFGPGTRLTVT.

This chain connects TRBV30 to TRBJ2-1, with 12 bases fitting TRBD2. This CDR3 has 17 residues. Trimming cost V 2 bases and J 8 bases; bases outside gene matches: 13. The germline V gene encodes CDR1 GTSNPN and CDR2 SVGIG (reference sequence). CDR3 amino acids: CAWSTARTSGRSDEQFF. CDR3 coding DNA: TGTGCCTGGAGTACCGCCCGAACTAGCGGGAGGAGCGATGAGCAGTTCTTC. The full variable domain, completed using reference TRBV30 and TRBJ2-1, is SQTIHQWPATLVQPVGSPLSLECTVEGTSNPNLYWYRQAAGRGLQLLFYSVGIGQISSEVPQNLSASRPQDRQFILSSKKLLLSDSGFYLCAWSTARTSGRSDEQFFGPGTRLTVL.